These T cell receptor beta chains were read from a single sample in a study of blood T cells in healthy people across ages. Each CDR3 protein gets one entry after TCRdb re-called the 5' RACE reads with MiXCR. The repertoire holds some 710,000 distinct CDR3 sequences, approximately 22% seen once, with around 21% in the top ten. The sequenced material came from blood. The receptors shown here come from a man in his 70s in good health. The CDR3 runs from the conserved cysteine through the conserved F or W. A D gene is named only where the DNA matches it firmly. Only part of the rows carry a size: once, few, many, or a class if the clone is expanded.

d_call: TRBD2
clone_size: -
j_call: TRBJ2-3
v_call: TRBV7-3
cdr3_nt: TGTGCCAGCAGCTCCTCCCCCTCCGGACTAGCTAGCACAGATACGCAGTATTTT
cdr3_aa: CASSSSPSGLASTDTQYF

d_call: TRBD1
clone_size: -
j_call: TRBJ1-2
v_call: TRBV5-1
cdr3_nt: TGCGCCACCGCCCCTGGGGACAGGACTAACTATGGCTACACCTTC
cdr3_aa: CATAPGDRTNYGYTF

d_call: -
clone_size: -
j_call: TRBJ2-7
v_call: TRBV28
cdr3_nt: TGTGCCAGCAGTTTTAAGTTGGGGGCAGGGGAGCACTACGAGCAGTACTTC
cdr3_aa: CASSFKLGAGEHYEQYF

d_call: TRBD2
clone_size: few
j_call: TRBJ2-1
v_call: TRBV20-1
cdr3_nt: TGCAGTGCTAGAGATCGGACTAGACCCTACAATGAGCAGTTCTTC
cdr3_aa: CSARDRTRPYNEQFF

d_call: -
clone_size: few
j_call: TRBJ1-3
v_call: TRBV4-2
cdr3_nt: TGTGCCAGCAGCCAAGAGCCGGGCGGCTCTGGAAACACCATATATTTT
cdr3_aa: CASSQEPGGSGNTIYF

d_call: TRBD2
clone_size: -
j_call: TRBJ2-5
v_call: TRBV12-3/TRBV12-4
cdr3_nt: TGTGCCAGCACCGAAAGCTCCCGGGGAGGGGAAGAGACCCAGTACTTC
cdr3_aa: CASTESSRGGEETQYF

d_call: -
clone_size: many
j_call: TRBJ2-5
v_call: TRBV9
cdr3_nt: TGTGCCAGCAGCGTAGGCAGAGCAGAGACCCAGTACTTC
cdr3_aa: CASSVGRAETQYF

d_call: -
clone_size: few
j_call: TRBJ1-2
v_call: TRBV21-1
cdr3_nt: TGTGCCAGCAACAACGAGGGGGAAGGAGCTAACTATGGCTACACCTTC
cdr3_aa: CASNNEGEGANYGYTF

d_call: TRBD2
clone_size: -
j_call: TRBJ2-3
v_call: TRBV12-3/TRBV12-4
cdr3_nt: TGTGCCAGCAGTTCCCGACTAGCGCGAATCACAGATACGCAGTATTTT
cdr3_aa: CASSSRLARITDTQYF

d_call: TRBD1
clone_size: -
j_call: TRBJ1-1
v_call: TRBV28
cdr3_nt: TGTGCCAGCAGTTTTGTGACAGGGAGGGCTGAAGCTTTCTTT
cdr3_aa: CASSFVTGRAEAFF